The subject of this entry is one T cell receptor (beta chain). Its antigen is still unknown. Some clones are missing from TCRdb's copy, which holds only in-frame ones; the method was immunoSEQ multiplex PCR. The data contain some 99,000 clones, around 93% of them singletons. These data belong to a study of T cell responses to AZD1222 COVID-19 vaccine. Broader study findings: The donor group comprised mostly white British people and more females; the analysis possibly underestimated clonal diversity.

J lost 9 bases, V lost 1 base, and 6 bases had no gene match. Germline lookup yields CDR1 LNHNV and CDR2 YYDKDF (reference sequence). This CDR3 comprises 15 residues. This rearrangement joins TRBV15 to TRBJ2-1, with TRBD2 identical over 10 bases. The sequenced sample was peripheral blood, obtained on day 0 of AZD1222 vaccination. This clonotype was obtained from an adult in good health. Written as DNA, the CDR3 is TGTGCCACCAGCAGAGTAGGTAGCGGGAGGCGTGAGCAGTTCTTC. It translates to CATSRVGSGRREQFF. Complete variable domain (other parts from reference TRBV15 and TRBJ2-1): DAMVIQNPRYQVTQFGKPVTLSCSQTLNHNVMYWYQQKSSQAPKLLFHYYDKDFNNEADTPDNFQSRRPNTSFCFLDIRSPGLGDTAMYLCATSRVGSGRREQFFGPGTRLTVL.